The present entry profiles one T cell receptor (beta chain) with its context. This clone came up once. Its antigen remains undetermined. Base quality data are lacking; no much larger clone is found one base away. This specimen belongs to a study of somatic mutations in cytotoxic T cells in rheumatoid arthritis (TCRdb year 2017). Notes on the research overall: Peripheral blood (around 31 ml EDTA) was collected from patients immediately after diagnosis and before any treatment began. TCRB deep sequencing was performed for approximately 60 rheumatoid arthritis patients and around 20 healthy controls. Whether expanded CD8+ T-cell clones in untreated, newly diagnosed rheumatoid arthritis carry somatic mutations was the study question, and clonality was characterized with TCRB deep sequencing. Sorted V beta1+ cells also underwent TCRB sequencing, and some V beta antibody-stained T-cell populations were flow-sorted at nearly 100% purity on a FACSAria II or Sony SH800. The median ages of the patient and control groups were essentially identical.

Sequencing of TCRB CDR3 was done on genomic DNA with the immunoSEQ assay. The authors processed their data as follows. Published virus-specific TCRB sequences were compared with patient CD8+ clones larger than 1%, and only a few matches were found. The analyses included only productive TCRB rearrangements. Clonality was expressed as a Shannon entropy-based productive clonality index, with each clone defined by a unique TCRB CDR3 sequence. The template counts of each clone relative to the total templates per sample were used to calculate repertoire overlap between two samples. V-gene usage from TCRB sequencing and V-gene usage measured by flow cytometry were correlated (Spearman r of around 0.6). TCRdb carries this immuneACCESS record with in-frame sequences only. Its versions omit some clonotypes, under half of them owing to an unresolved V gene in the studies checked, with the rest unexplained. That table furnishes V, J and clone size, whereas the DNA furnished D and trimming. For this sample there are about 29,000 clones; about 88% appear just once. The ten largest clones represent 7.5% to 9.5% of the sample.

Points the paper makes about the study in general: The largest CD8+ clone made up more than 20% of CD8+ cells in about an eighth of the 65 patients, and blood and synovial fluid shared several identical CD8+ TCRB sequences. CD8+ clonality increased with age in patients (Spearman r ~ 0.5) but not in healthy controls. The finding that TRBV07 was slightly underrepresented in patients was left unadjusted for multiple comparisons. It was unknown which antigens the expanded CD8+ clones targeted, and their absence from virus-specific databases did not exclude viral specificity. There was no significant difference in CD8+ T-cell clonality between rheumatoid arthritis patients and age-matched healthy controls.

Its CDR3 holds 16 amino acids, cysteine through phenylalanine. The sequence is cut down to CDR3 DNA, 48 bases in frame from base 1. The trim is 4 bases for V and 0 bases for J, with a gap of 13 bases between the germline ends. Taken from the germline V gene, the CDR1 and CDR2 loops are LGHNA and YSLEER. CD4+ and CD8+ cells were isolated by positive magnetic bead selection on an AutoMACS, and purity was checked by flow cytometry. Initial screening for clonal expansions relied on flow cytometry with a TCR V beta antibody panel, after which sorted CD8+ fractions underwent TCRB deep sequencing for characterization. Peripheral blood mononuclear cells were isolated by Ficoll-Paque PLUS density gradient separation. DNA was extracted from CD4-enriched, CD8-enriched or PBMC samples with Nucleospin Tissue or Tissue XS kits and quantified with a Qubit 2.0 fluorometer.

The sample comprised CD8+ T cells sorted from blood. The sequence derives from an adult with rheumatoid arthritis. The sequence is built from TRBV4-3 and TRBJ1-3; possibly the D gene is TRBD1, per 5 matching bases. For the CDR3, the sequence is CASSRQLTGSGNTIYF. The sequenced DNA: TGCGCCAGCAGCCGGCAATTAACAGGCTCTGGAAACACCATATATTTT.